This T cell receptor beta chain comes out of a study of T-cell memory formation after mild COVID-19. Study background: There were largely donor-specific TCR clusters.

Study conclusions and caveats: The second-wave clones peaking on day 37 were not confirmed as SARS-CoV-2-specific. Some clones that responded were present in memory (sampled pre-infection), which suggests cross-reactive memory joined.

A few counts support this clonotype. Its antigen is not identified. The CDR3 length is 13 residues. The V end was cut by 6 bases, the J end by 7 bases, with 10 bases between. CDR1 and CDR2 (germline): SGHVS, FNYEAQ. Constant-segment-primed 5'RACE gave TCR alpha and TCR beta cDNA libraries with sample barcodes and UMIs. TCRdb used MiXCR to reprocess the 5' RACE reads, holding one entry per CDR3 protein. The sample yields about 390,000 distinct CDR3 sequences, more than 15% seen once. The sequenced sample was PBMCs or a T cell subset sorted from them (not recorded which). This sequence originates from a man between 18 and 29 years old who had mild COVID-19 (a few samples of this study predate the infection). Cell type and time point are not known. This chain uses TRBV7-6 with TRBJ1-6; a possible D gene is TRBD1 (5 bases). The CDR3 is CASRQGGNSPLHF. CDR3 coding DNA: TGTGCCAGCAGGCAGGGAGGCAATTCACCCCTCCACTTT.